Below, 20 T cell receptor beta chains from the same sample are listed, as sequenced in a study of CD8 T cells in ankylosing spondylitis. Each CDR3 protein is one row after TCRdb ran MiXCR on the 5' RACE reads. The sample lists 150,000 or so distinct CDR3 sequences, roughly a third seen once, with approximately 6% in the top ten. The sample was synovial fluid, either unsorted or a sorted T cell fraction (not recorded which). These receptors came from a male donor with ankylosing spondylitis.

This clonotype was recorded a few times. The chain uses TRBV27 and TRBJ2-7; 13 bases align to TRBD2. The CDR3 is 15 residues long. The V gene's germline CDR1 is MNHEY and CDR2 SMNVEV (reference sequence). J lost 0 bases, V lost 7 bases, and 3 bases had no gene match. The CDR3 sequence: CASKLAGGSSYEQYF. The DNA of the CDR3 is TGTGCCAGCAAACTAGCGGGAGGGAGCTCCTACGAGCAGTACTTC.

This clonotype has only a few counts. This chain uses TRBV9 with TRBJ2-7; 8 bases line up with TRBD1. Germline assignment: CDR1 SGDLS and CDR2 YYNGEE. V gave up 3 bases and J gave up 3 bases; unmatched junction bases: 2. The CDR3 contains 13 residues. In nucleotides, the CDR3 is TGTGCCAGCAGCGCGGACAGGGACTACGAGCAGTACTTC. It translates to CASSADRDYEQYF.

This sequence joins TRBV20-1 and TRBJ2-1, with 7 positions matching TRBD2. Germline lookup yields CDR1 DFQATT and CDR2 SNEGSKA (reference sequence). This CDR3 contains 15 residues. The ends lost 2 bases at V and 0 bases at J; junction bases unmatched: 4. This CDR3 reads CSARRGGSSYNEQFF. DNA for the CDR3: TGCAGTGCTAGAAGGGGCGGGAGCTCCTACAATGAGCAGTTCTTC.

The table lists this clonotype with a few counts. The CDR3 DNA follows: TGTGCCAGCAGTGACTCCGGGGGGGGCACAGATACGCAGTATTTT. Its translation: CASSDSGGGTDTQYF. V gene TRBV6-4 combines with J gene TRBJ2-3; TRBD2 aligns across 8 bases. There are 15 residues in the CDR3. V was clipped by 0 bases and J by 1 base; unmatched bases: 0. Per the germline V gene, CDR1 is MRHNA and CDR2 is SNTAGT.

This chain uses TRBV7-8 with TRBJ2-7; weak D call: TRBD1 (6 bases). Trimming took off 3 bases at V and 4 bases at J, with 13 bases between the two ends. Germline V lookup: CDR1 SGHVS, CDR2 FQNEAQ. The CDR3 extends over 14 amino acids. CDR3 in DNA: TGTGCCAGCAGCTTTAAGGACAGAGAGTACGAGCAGTACTTC. Translation: CASSFKDREYEQYF.

This chain connects TRBV20-1 to TRBJ2-1, with 10 bases lining up with TRBD2. V was pared by 6 bases and J by 5 bases, with 7 bases of the junction left unmatched. The CDR3 runs to 14 residues. Germline-derived CDR1 and CDR2 are DFQATT and SNEGSKA (reference sequence). The CDR3 bases are TGCAGTGCCGGCGGACTAGCGGAACACAATGAGCAGTTCTTC. Protein sequence: CSAGGLAEHNEQFF.

V and J are TRBV29-1 and TRBJ2-1, with 7 bases that match TRBD2. Germline V lookup: CDR1 SQVTM, CDR2 ANQGSEA. J gave up 4 bases and V 0 bases, and 6 bases lay outside the gene matches. The CDR3 has 15 residues. The CDR3 DNA sequence: TGCAGCGTTGAAGATCAAGTGGGGGGGTACAATGAGCAGTTCTTC. This translates into CSVEDQVGGYNEQFF.

The chain uses TRBV2 and TRBJ1-1, with 10 bases identical to TRBD1. The CDR3 is 14 residues long. The V segment lost 6 bases and the J segment 4 bases; nucleotides outside the gene matches: 5. Germline loops: CDR1 SNHLY, CDR2 FYNNEI. The CDR3 nucleotides read TGTGCCAGCAGGTCCCGGGACAGGGGCACTGAAGCTTTCTTT. Its protein is CASRSRDRGTEAFF.

The chain is built from TRBV7-2 and TRBJ2-5; D gene ambiguous. Trimming shortened V by 5 bases and J by 5 bases, and 9 bases separated the two germline ends. The CDR3 is made up of 12 amino acids. Germline lookup yields CDR1 SGHTA and CDR2 FQGNSA. Here the CDR3 reads CASSDNFETQYF. The CDR3 DNA reads as TGTGCCAGCAGCGATAACTTTGAGACCCAGTACTTC.

The chain has TRBV20-1 and TRBJ2-2; tentative D call: TRBD1 (6 bases). The CDR3 loop spans 14 amino acids. Germline values: CDR1 DFQATT, CDR2 SNEGSKA (reference sequence). CDR3 sequence (DNA): TGCAGCGCGAAACAGGGAGACAACACCGGGGAGCTGTTTTTT. This sequence encodes CSAKQGDNTGELFF.

This clonotype turned up a few times. This chain joins TRBV6-2 or TRBV6-3 and TRBJ2-7; 7 bases fit TRBD1. The CDR3 sequence is 14 residues long. V lost 6 bases and J lost 2; bases outside the gene matches: 7. Germline V gives CDR1 MNHEY, CDR2 SVGEGT. The CDR3 DNA follows: TGTGCCAGCAGCTACGGGACAGTTCCCTACGAGCAGTACTTC. Protein: CASSYGTVPYEQYF.

The rearrangement joins TRBV27 to TRBJ2-1; 9 nucleotides match TRBD1. The V gene end was trimmed by 6 bases and the J gene end by 2 bases; junction bases not matched to a gene: 5. This CDR3 has 15 amino acids. Germline V gene data show CDR1 as MNHEY and CDR2 as SMNVEV (reference sequence). CDR3 sequence: CASSGTGITYNEQFF. The DNA for the CDR3 is TGTGCCAGCAGCGGGACAGGGATTACCTACAATGAGCAGTTCTTC.

The chain uses TRBV7-2 and TRBJ2-5, with 11 nucleotides matching TRBD2. The ends lost 2 bases at V and 3 bases at J; junction bases unmatched: 2. CDR3 size: 15 residues. CDR1 and CDR2 from the germline V gene are SGHTA and FQGNSA. CDR3 loop: CASSLYSGREETQYF. CDR3 coding DNA: TGTGCCAGCAGCTTATATAGCGGGAGGGAAGAGACCCAGTACTTC.

The chain links TRBV7-8 to TRBJ2-7; TRBD2 might be the D (5 bases). The V gene lost 6 bases and the J gene lost 3 bases, with 6 bases spanning the gap. CDR1 and CDR2 from the germline V gene are SGHVS and FQNEAQ. This CDR3 region has 11 residues. CDR3 loop: CASRDYYEQYF. In nucleotides, the CDR3 is TGTGCCAGCAGAGACTACTACGAGCAGTACTTC. Full variable domain (remainder filled in from reference TRBV7-8 and TRBJ2-7): GAGVSQSPRYKVAKRGQDVALRCDPISGHVSLFWYQQALGQGPEFLTYFQNEAQLDKSGLPSDRFFAERPEGSVSTLKIQRTQQEDSAVYLCASRDYYEQYFGPGTRLTVT.

This sequence joins TRBV28 and TRBJ2-5, with 10 bases matching TRBD2. J gave up 0 bases and V 5 bases, and 6 bases lay outside the gene matches. The CDR3 has 16 amino acids. Germline CDR1 MDHEN, CDR2 SYDVKM. The CDR3 protein is CASSLSTSGYQETQYF. In DNA form, the CDR3 reads TGTGCCAGCAGTCTTTCGACTAGCGGGTACCAAGAGACCCAGTACTTC.

The V gene is TRBV20-1, the J gene TRBJ1-1; perhaps TRBD1 as D (5 bases). V gave up 0 bases and J gave up 8 bases, with 7 bases separating them. The CDR3 runs to 11 residues. CDR1 and CDR2 (germline): DFQATT, SNEGSKA (reference sequence). The CDR3 here is CSARDDREAFF. The DNA of the CDR3 is TGCAGTGCTAGAGACGACAGAGAAGCTTTCTTT.

This clonotype has at least ten counts. The chain is built from TRBV6-1 and TRBJ2-3, with D perhaps matching TRBD2 (5 bases). Germline V gene data show CDR1 as MNHNS and CDR2 as SASEGT. The CDR3 is 16 amino acids. V was pared by 2 bases and J by 8 bases, with 20 bases between. The CDR3 nucleotides read TGTGCCAGCAGTGAACGTGTCTTAGTCAGCGCGGGTACGCAGTATTTT. Protein sequence: CASSERVLVSAGTQYF.

V usage is TRBV5-1 and J usage is TRBJ2-7; D possibly corresponds to TRBD2 (6 bases). From germline, CDR1 is SGHRS and CDR2 YFSETQ. This CDR3 is 17 amino acids long. Trimming cost V 0 bases and J 2 bases, with 18 bases left between them. The CDR3 DNA reads as TGCGCCAGCAGCTTGGGGGCTTCCCGGGACTTTACCTACGAGCAGTACTTC. Its protein product is CASSLGASRDFTYEQYF. Complete variable domain (other parts from reference TRBV5-1 and TRBJ2-7): KAGVTQTPRYLIKTRGQQVTLSCSPISGHRSVSWYQQTPGQGLQFLFEYFSETQRNKGNFPGRFSGRQFSNSRSEMNVSTLELGDSALYLCASSLGASRDFTYEQYFGPGTRLTVT.

As for this clonotype: Mismatch with germline at one junction end may stem from a read error. CDR3 sequence (DNA): TGTGCCAGCAGTTTGGGACTAGCGGGGGGGAATGGGCAGTTCTTC. It specifies CASSLGLAGGNGQFF. The chain combines TRBV12-3 or TRBV12-4 with TRBJ2-1; TRBD2 agrees at 16 bases. This CDR3 spans 15 amino acids.

V usage is TRBV28 and J usage is TRBJ2-3, with D perhaps given as TRBD1 or TRBD2 (5 bases each). The CDR3 consists of 17 residues. V was cut by 5 bases and J by 0 bases, with 18 bases left in between. The germline CDR1 and CDR2 sequences are MDHEN and SYDVKM. The CDR3 DNA reads TGTGCCAGCAGTGCCGCATGGGGCGGGCCTAGCACAGATACGCAGTATTTT. Translating it yields CASSAAWGGPSTDTQYF.